This T cell receptor beta chain was obtained from a study of CD8 T cells in ankylosing spondylitis. Study-level results: As reported, disease-linked clones showed significant enrichment in matched ankylosing spondylitis synovial fluid.

This clonotype was picked up many times. Its cognate antigen is unknown. TCRdb re-derived calls from the 5' RACE reads in MiXCR, one entry per CDR3 protein. The table lists approximately 100,000 distinct CDR3 sequences, almost 8.5% of them singletons, with about 9.6% in the top ten. The clonotype comes from a male donor with ankylosing spondylitis or in good health (not recorded which). The sample taken for sequencing was blood, either unsorted or a sorted T cell fraction (not recorded which).

This CDR3 reads CASSLQTYNEQFF. Here the CDR3 DNA reads TGTGCCAGCAGTTTACAGACCTACAATGAGCAGTTCTTC. V and J are TRBV12-3 or TRBV12-4 and TRBJ2-1; D is uncertain. This CDR3 region has 13 residues. V was clipped by 2 bases and J by 2 bases, with 4 bases between them.